The T cell receptor beta chain described here comes from a study of OX40 agonist ivuxolimab in advanced cancers. V gave up 4 bases and J gave up 11 bases, with 19 bases separating them. Germline V gene sequence: CDR1 SGHTS, CDR2 YDEGEE. The CDR3 contains 15 residues. TCRdb keeps only in-frame clones here, not all; method: immunoSEQ multiplex PCR. The sample comprises 70,000 or so clones, 80% to 90% of which are singletons, and around 2% rests with the top ten. The clonotype comes from an adult with an advanced solid tumor such as melanoma, head and neck, liver or kidney cancer. Material: CD4+ or CD8+ T cells sorted from blood, obtained in a trial of the OX40 agonist ivuxolimab. This chain links TRBV5-8 with TRBJ2-6; D unresolved. In DNA form, the CDR3 reads TGTGCCAGCAGCCTGTCTGGTACGGGTCCGTACGTCCTGACTTTC. It yields the protein CASSLSGTGPYVLTF.